The 15 T cell receptor beta chains in this list originate from one sample, sequenced in a study of human T cells and chemical hapten exposure. TCRdb analysed the RACE reads with MiXCR anew, one entry per CDR3 protein. The sample has tens of thousands of distinct CDR3 sequences, 9.5% to 11% seen once; the top ten hold about 1.8%. The time point here: patch test 1, 2 weeks after DPC sensitization. Documented treatment: therapeutic diphenylcyclopropenone sensitization with weekly scalp DPC. Unfractionated whole blood yielded the extracted total RNA. The sample here was whole blood, taken in connection with sensitization to the hapten diphenylcyclopropenone (DPC). Every receptor here comes from a woman aged 40 to 50 with alopecia areata. Some clones in this sample may be carry-over from other donors' samples.

The chain combines TRBV5-1 with TRBJ1-2, with D perhaps TRBD1 (6 bases). Per the germline V gene, CDR1 is SGHRS and CDR2 is YFSETQ. The V end was cut by 5 bases, the J end by 3 bases, with 14 bases between. There are 14 residues in the CDR3. CDR3 in amino acids: CASRKMGGDYGYTF. The DNA of the CDR3 is TGCGCCAGCAGAAAGATGGGGGGCGACTATGGCTACACCTTC.

The table lists this clonotype with a few counts. This chain connects TRBV24-1 to TRBJ2-2; 8 bases line up with TRBD1. The J segment lost 3 bases and the V segment lost 1 base, leaving 6 bases of the junction unmatched. The CDR3 extends over 17 amino acids. Germline-derived CDR1 and CDR2 are KGHDR and SFDVKD. CDR3 sequence (DNA): TGTGCCACCAGTGATTTCCGACAGGGGAAGGACACCGGGGAGCTGTTTTTT. This translates into CATSDFRQGKDTGELFF.

This clonotype came up a few times. The chain employs TRBV11-2 and TRBJ2-4; D not certain. This CDR3 has 15 amino acids. V was clipped by 4 bases and J by 0 bases, with 10 bases between them. In germline, CDR1 is SGHAT, CDR2 FQNNGV. The CDR3 is CASSSIYLAKNIQYF. The CDR3 coding sequence is TGTGCCAGCAGCTCTATATACCTAGCCAAAAACATTCAGTACTTC.

This clonotype occurred a few times. V and J are TRBV25-1 and TRBJ1-1; no clear D. The CDR3 spans 16 residues. Trimming shortened V by 7 bases and J by 0 bases, and 18 bases separated the two germline ends. CDR1 and CDR2 from the germline V gene are MGHDK and SYGVNS. CDR3 bases: TGTGCCAGCACTCGACCCGGCGAGGCCCTGAACACTGAAGCTTTCTTT. Amino acids: CASTRPGEALNTEAFF.

This clonotype was recorded at least ten times. This chain connects TRBV6-5 to TRBJ2-1; 9 positions match TRBD2. Germline V gene lookup returns CDR1 MNHEY and CDR2 SVGAGI. V was clipped by 2 bases and J by 9 bases; unmatched bases: 5. The CDR3 has 14 amino acids. In DNA form, the CDR3 reads TGTGCCAGCAGTTACGTGAGCGGGAGGTCTGAGCAGTTCTTC. Its translation: CASSYVSGRSEQFF.

The rearrangement uses TRBV18 and TRBJ1-1; weak D call: TRBD1 (5 bases). The CDR3 totals 15 residues. Deletions cut 3 bases from V and 0 bases from J, with 11 bases between. Germline CDR1 and CDR2: KGHSH and LQKENI. CDR3 sequence reads: CASSPPGPMNTEAFF. CDR3 sequence (DNA): TGTGCCAGCTCACCTCCGGGACCAATGAACACTGAAGCTTTCTTT.

The chain carries TRBV29-1 and TRBJ2-1; D is uncertain. The V end was cut by 6 bases, the J end by 7 bases, with 16 bases between. CDR1 and CDR2 from the germline V gene are SQVTM and ANQGSEA. The length of the CDR3 is 13 residues. CDR3 sequence: CSVTPNMGNEQFF. In DNA form, the CDR3 reads TGCAGCGTGACTCCAAACATGGGGAATGAGCAGTTCTTC.

This chain links TRBV5-1 with TRBJ2-2; weak D call: TRBD2 (6 bases). Between the trimmed V and J ends, which lost 4 bases and 1 base, there was a span of 14 bases. The CDR3 is made up of 16 amino acids. Germline CDR1 SGHRS, CDR2 YFSETQ. The CDR3 bases are TGCGCCAGCAGCGGGACTCCCCTGCAGAACACCGGGGAGCTGTTTTTT. It codes for CASSGTPLQNTGELFF.

This clonotype was detected a few times. The rearrangement uses TRBV11-2 and TRBJ2-6; D may be TRBD1 (6 bases). In germline, CDR1 is SGHAT, CDR2 FQNNGV. Trimming pared 4 bases from V and 0 bases from J, leaving 13 bases between. The CDR3 totals 17 residues. The CDR3 coding sequence is TGTGCCAGCAGCTCCCGAGGGGGACGCTCTGGGGCCAACGTCCTGACTTTC. Its protein product is CASSSRGGRSGANVLTF.

This chain uses TRBV11-2 with TRBJ2-3; D is uncertain. The CDR3 is 16 residues long. The V and J ends lost 5 bases and 4 bases respectively, with 19 bases between them. CDR1 and CDR2 from the germline V gene are SGHAT and FQNNGV. As DNA, the CDR3 is TGTGCCAGCAGCCACTTTAGAGGCCAGGACGCAGATACGCAGTATTTT. Translating gives CASSHFRGQDADTQYF.

The chain carries TRBV3-1 and TRBJ1-1; D is ambiguous. The V gene's germline CDR1 is LGHDT and CDR2 YNNKEL (reference sequence). Trimming pared 4 bases from V and 4 bases from J, leaving 7 bases between. This CDR3 has 12 amino acids. The CDR3 spells CASSLSGTEAFF. The CDR3 DNA follows: TGTGCCAGCAGCCTATCAGGCACTGAAGCTTTCTTT.

This clonotype occurred a few times. The gene calls are TRBV28 and TRBJ2-7; tentative D call: TRBD1 (6 bases). CDR1 is MDHEN and CDR2 is SYDVKM in the germline V gene. The V gene lost 4 bases and the J gene lost 2 bases, with 15 bases spanning the gap. The CDR3 loop spans 15 amino acids. CDR3 bases: TGTGCCAGCAGTTCGACAGGAACCCGGCCCTACGAGCAGTACTTC. Amino acids: CASSSTGTRPYEQYF.

The genes are TRBV5-5 and TRBJ2-7, with 8 positions matching TRBD2. The CDR3 loop spans 13 amino acids. V was pared by 3 bases and J by 6 bases, with 5 bases of the junction left unmatched. Germline CDR1 is SGHKS and CDR2 is YYEKEE (reference sequence). The CDR3 DNA follows: TGTGCCAGCAGCTCGTTCCTAGCGGGCGAGCAGTACTTC. Translated: CASSSFLAGEQYF. Based on the CDR3 plus reference TRBV5-5 and TRBJ2-7, the full variable domain is DAGVTQSPTHLIKTRGQQVTLRCSPISGHKSVSWYQQVLGQGPQFIFQYYEKEERGRGNFPDRFSARQFPNYSSELNVNALLLGDSALYLCASSSFLAGEQYFGPGTRLTVT.

This sequence joins TRBV3-1 and TRBJ2-3; D not certain. The germline CDR1 and CDR2 sequences are LGHDT and YNNKEL (reference sequence). The CDR3 is 17 residues long. Trimming took 0 bases from V and 3 from J, leaving 16 bases between them. The DNA of the CDR3 is TGTGCCAGCAGCCAAGATATAATCGCGGTTCCTACAGATACGCAGTATTTT. The encoded protein is CASSQDIIAVPTDTQYF.

V usage is TRBV10-3 and J usage is TRBJ1-1; perhaps TRBD1 as D (6 bases). CDR3 length: 12 amino acids. Germline values: CDR1 ENHRY, CDR2 SYGVKD. V gave up 8 bases and J gave up 2 bases, with 9 bases separating them. The CDR3 nucleotides are TGTGCCATCGGGGGGGCCAACACTGAAGCTTTCTTT. Translated: CAIGGANTEAFF.